A single sample is the source of the 25 T cell receptor beta chains below, sequenced in a study of T cell repertoires in cytomegalovirus infection. TCRdb reprocessed the reads with MiXCR, giving one entry per CDR3 protein. The sample holds 110,000 to 150,000 distinct CDR3 sequences, around 30% seen once. The antigens of these receptors remain unknown. The sample was CD8+ T cells from cultured PBMCs, taken from culture after CMV antigen stimulation. The receptors shown here come from a human donor in good health (CMV status not recorded). Some clones in this sample may be carry-over from other donors' samples.

Only one count was recorded for this clonotype. This chain uses TRBV5-5 with TRBJ2-2; weak D call: TRBD2 (5 bases). CDR3 length: 15 amino acids. Between the trimmed V and J ends, which lost 6 bases and 7 bases, there was a span of 19 bases. CDR1 and CDR2 (germline): SGHKS, YYEKEE (reference sequence). CDR3: CASTVGRTPSGELFF. DNA of the CDR3: TGTGCCAGCACCGTTGGACGGACTCCCAGCGGGGAGCTGTTTTTT.

This clonotype was seen a handful of times. This chain connects TRBV12-5 to TRBJ2-5, with TRBD2 matching over 8 bases. V shed 1 base and J 2 bases; nucleotides not matched to a gene: 12. Germline V gene lookup returns CDR1 LGHNT and CDR2 FRNRAP. The CDR3 consists of 18 residues. As DNA, the CDR3 is TGTGCTAGTGGTTTGGGCCCAGGGGCGGGGGGACGTCAAGAGACCCAGTACTTC. Protein sequence: CASGLGPGAGGRQETQYF.

V gene TRBV28 combines with J gene TRBJ1-1; 7 nucleotides line up with TRBD1. V gave up 3 bases and J gave up 6 bases; unmatched junction bases: 4. The CDR3 extends over 13 amino acids. Per the germline V gene, CDR1 is MDHEN and CDR2 is SYDVKM. This CDR3 reads CASSLAGGSEAFF. The CDR3 DNA follows: TGTGCCAGCAGTTTGGCAGGGGGGTCTGAAGCTTTCTTT.

This clonotype has just a few counts. The rearrangement links TRBV7-6 to TRBJ1-2; D is uncertain. V shed 5 bases and J shed 6 bases, with 13 bases lying between them. Germline V CDR1 and CDR2: SGHVS, FNYEAQ. This CDR3 has 13 residues. The CDR3: CASSLRDGDGYTF. In DNA, the CDR3 is TGTGCCAGCAGCCTAAGGGATGGGGATGGCTACACCTTC.

This clonotype is medium-sized. V usage is TRBV28 and J usage is TRBJ1-6, with 8 bases identical to TRBD1. CDR1 is MDHEN, CDR2 SYDVKM, per germline. With 3 bases clipped from V and 2 bases from J, the junction kept 3 bases outside the gene matches. The CDR3 has 16 amino acids. CDR3 nucleotides: TGTGCCAGCAGTTTGACAGGGGAGGCCTATAATTCACCCCTCCACTTT. Translating gives CASSLTGEAYNSPLHF.

The chain carries TRBV5-1 and TRBJ1-1; TRBD1 might be the D (5 bases). The CDR3 extends over 12 amino acids. Germline CDR1 reads SGHRS; CDR2 reads YFSETQ. The V end was cut by 3 bases, the J end by 8 bases, with 11 bases between. CDR3 nucleotides: TGCGCCAGCAGCTGGGACCTCACGGAAGCTTTCTTT. As protein: CASSWDLTEAFF.

This sequence joins TRBV29-1 and TRBJ2-3; 11 bases fit TRBD2. The V gene's germline CDR1 is SQVTM and CDR2 ANQGSEA. The junction had 6 bases not matched to a gene; V was cut back by 4 bases and J by 6 bases. The CDR3 spans 14 residues. CDR3 sequence (DNA): TGCAGCGTTGCACCTAGCGGGGGGAAGGATACGCAGTATTTT. It translates to CSVAPSGGKDTQYF.

This clonotype appeared many times. The rearrangement uses TRBV5-1 and TRBJ2-2; a possible D gene is TRBD2 (6 bases). The germline CDR1 and CDR2 sequences are SGHRS and YFSETQ. The V and J ends lost 4 bases and 7 bases respectively, with 14 bases between them. This CDR3 has 14 residues. The CDR3 is CASSGGTPNGELFF. CDR3 sequence (DNA): TGCGCCAGCAGCGGGGGGACGCCGAACGGGGAGCTGTTTTTT.

The chain employs TRBV2 and TRBJ1-1; unclear D gene. Trimming stripped 4 bases from V and 5 bases from J, with 14 bases between. This CDR3 is 14 amino acids long. The germline V gene has CDR1 SNHLY and CDR2 FYNNEI. CDR3 in amino acids: CASSGTTVQTEAFF. The CDR3 DNA reads TGTGCCAGCAGTGGAACAACCGTCCAAACTGAAGCTTTCTTT.

This clonotype was detected a few times. This chain joins TRBV4-1 and TRBJ2-1; 8 nucleotides align to TRBD1. V shed 3 bases and J 10 bases; nucleotides not matched to a gene: 14. CDR1 and CDR2 (germline): MGHRA, YSYEKL. The CDR3 is 16 amino acids. In DNA, the CDR3 is TGCGCCAGCAGCCAGTCCCCCTCGGCAGGGGGCAAGGAGCAGTTCTTC. It codes for CASSQSPSAGGKEQFF.

J is TRBJ2-1 and V is TRBV27; D assignment may be TRBD1 or TRBD2 (5 bases each). CDR3 length: 14 amino acids. The ends were cut back, 5 bases at V and 4 bases at J, with 12 bases in the middle. Looked up from germline, CDR1 is MNHEY and CDR2 is SMNVEV (reference sequence). For the CDR3, the DNA is TGTGCCAGCAGTCTGACAGCGGTGTACAATGAGCAGTTCTTC. This translates into CASSLTAVYNEQFF.

The gene calls are TRBV6-1 and TRBJ2-1; no clear D. The germline gives CDR1 MNHNS, CDR2 SASEGT. V shed 1 base and J shed 3 bases, with 13 bases lying between them. The CDR3 is 16 amino acids. Here the CDR3 reads CASSEGQQFRYNEQFF. The DNA for the CDR3 is TGTGCCAGCAGTGAAGGCCAACAGTTCCGCTACAATGAGCAGTTCTTC.

The rearrangement links TRBV4-3 to TRBJ1-1; 9 bases match TRBD1. Germline values: CDR1 LGHNA, CDR2 YSLEER. CDR3 length equals 16 residues. The junction had 5 bases not matched to a gene; V was cut back by 2 bases and J by 1 base. CDR3 sequence reads: CASSQSSGQGNTEAFF. The CDR3 DNA follows: TGCGCCAGCAGCCAATCCTCGGGACAGGGGAACACTGAAGCTTTCTTT.

The table lists this clonotype with a few counts. The gene calls are TRBV12-3 or TRBV12-4 and TRBJ1-4; unclear D gene. This CDR3 has 17 amino acids. V lost 7 bases and J 0 bases, leaving 18 bases between the germline ends. The CDR3, as DNA: TGTGCCAGCACCCAACGAGGGCTATCGGCAACTAATGAAAAACTGTTTTTT. Residues: CASTQRGLSATNEKLFF.

This clonotype has only a few counts. This rearrangement joins TRBV5-6 to TRBJ1-1; D remains ambiguous. The CDR3 runs to 13 residues. CDR1 and CDR2 (germline): SGHDT, YYEEEE. Trimming removed 4 bases at V and 11 bases at J, with 18 bases between. The CDR3 spells CASSPDQASFAFF. The DNA for the CDR3 is TGTGCCAGCAGCCCCGACCAGGCGTCCTTCGCTTTCTTT.

The chain employs TRBV11-2 and TRBJ1-5; D is unresolved. V gave up 0 bases and J gave up 9 bases, with 15 bases separating them. The CDR3 length is 15 residues. The germline V gene has CDR1 SGHAT and CDR2 FQNNGV. CDR3 nucleotide sequence: TGTGCCAGCAGCTTAGATCACAGATCAATCATGCCCCAGCATTTT. This translates into CASSLDHRSIMPQHF.

The rearrangement joins TRBV24-1 to TRBJ1-2; perhaps TRBD1 as D (5 bases). Germline-derived CDR1 and CDR2 are KGHDR and SFDVKD. The CDR3 loop spans 13 amino acids. Trimming cost V 2 bases and J 8 bases, with 11 bases left between them. Written as DNA, the CDR3 is TGTGCCACCAGTGATTCGGGGGGAGAAGGCTACACCTTC. Translated, it gives CATSDSGGEGYTF.

This sequence joins TRBV12-3 or TRBV12-4 and TRBJ1-2; 12 nucleotides line up with TRBD1. Trimming at V came to 3 bases and at J to 8 bases, leaving 4 bases not matched to a gene. The CDR3 spans 14 residues. The CDR3 bases are TGTGCCAGCAGTTTGGGACAGGGGGCGATCGGCTACACCTTC. This gives the protein CASSLGQGAIGYTF.

The CDR3 reads CASSFPSGTGLSETQYF. CDR3 sequence (DNA): TGTGCCAGCAGTTTCCCCTCCGGGACAGGTTTATCGGAGACCCAGTACTTC. The chain uses TRBV28 and TRBJ2-5; TRBD1 agrees at 8 bases. Trimming cost V 3 bases and J 5 bases; bases outside gene matches: 14. The CDR3 covers 17 residues. From germline, CDR1 is MDHEN and CDR2 SYDVKM.

This clonotype came up a few times. J is TRBJ1-4 and V is TRBV28; D gene uncertain. CDR3 length equals 19 residues. Trimming shortened V by 0 bases and J by 0 bases, and 17 bases separated the two germline ends. The V gene's germline CDR1 is MDHEN and CDR2 SYDVKM. The CDR3: CASSLWLLEDGATNEKLFF. The CDR3 DNA is TGTGCCAGCAGTTTATGGTTGTTGGAGGACGGCGCAACTAATGAAAAACTGTTTTTT. The entire variable domain, with the rest obtained from reference TRBV28 and TRBJ1-4, is as follows: DVKVTQSSRYLVKRTGEKVFLECVQDMDHENMFWYRQDPGLGLRLIYFSYDVKMKEKGDIPEGYSVSREKKERFSLILESASTNQTSMYLCASSLWLLEDGATNEKLFFGSGTQLSVL.

CDR3: CASSLGTGKQYF. In nucleotides, the CDR3 is TGTGCCAGCAGCTTAGGAACGGGGAAGCAGTACTTC. The chain employs TRBV7-2 and TRBJ2-7, with D maybe TRBD2 (5 bases). This CDR3 region has 12 residues. Trimming cost V 1 base and J 8 bases, with 9 bases left between them. CDR1 is SGHTA, CDR2 FQGNSA, per germline.

This clonotype was detected only once. The germline gene is not matched at one end of the junction; a read error may be the cause. The CDR3 loop is CTSSSGQGFYEQYF. The CDR3 coding sequence is TGTACCAGCAGTTCAGGACAGGGGTTTTACGAGCAGTACTTC. The chain recombines TRBV27 with TRBJ2-7; 9 bases match TRBD1. The CDR3 has 14 amino acids. In germline, CDR1 is MNHEY, CDR2 SMNVEV (reference sequence).

With regard to this clonotype: One end of the junction is discordant with germline, which a read error may explain. This sequence joins TRBV7-9 and TRBJ2-5; 9 bases align to TRBD2. CDR1 is SEHNR, CDR2 FQNEAQ, per germline (reference sequence). The CDR3 totals 13 residues. The CDR3 coding sequence is TGTGCCATCAGCGGGAGGTTGAAAGAGACCCAGTACTTC. Amino acid sequence: CAISGRLKETQYF.

This clonotype was observed a few times. The chain links TRBV7-9 to TRBJ1-2, with D possibly being TRBD1 (6 bases). This CDR3 region has 14 residues. The germline V gene has CDR1 SEHNR and CDR2 FQNEAQ (reference sequence). V gave up 5 bases and J gave up 6 bases, with 16 bases separating them. CDR3 nucleotides: TGTGCCAGCAGCCTAACGACAGGTGGTAATGGCTACACCTTC. Protein sequence: CASSLTTGGNGYTF.

This clonotype has a handful of counts. The V call is TRBV20-1, the J call TRBJ2-1; 8 nucleotides match TRBD2. CDR1 is DFQATT, CDR2 SNEGSKA, per germline (reference sequence). V trimming: 4 bases; J trimming: 6 bases; junction bases outside the gene matches: 11. This CDR3 has 15 residues. CDR3: CSAIVLGRGANEQFF. CDR3 in DNA: TGCAGTGCTATCGTTTTGGGGCGGGGGGCCAATGAGCAGTTCTTC.